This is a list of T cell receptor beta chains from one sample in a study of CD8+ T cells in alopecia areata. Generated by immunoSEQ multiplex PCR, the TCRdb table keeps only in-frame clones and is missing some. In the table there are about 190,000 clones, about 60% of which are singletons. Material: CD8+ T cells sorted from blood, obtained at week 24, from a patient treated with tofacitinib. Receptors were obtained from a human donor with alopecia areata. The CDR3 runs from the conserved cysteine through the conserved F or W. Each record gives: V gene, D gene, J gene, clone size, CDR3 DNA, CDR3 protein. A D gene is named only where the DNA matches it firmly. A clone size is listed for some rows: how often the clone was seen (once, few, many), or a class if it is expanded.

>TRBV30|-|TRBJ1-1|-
TGTGCCTGGAGTGGACGGGGGAACACTGAAGCTTTCTTT
CAWSGRGNTEAFF
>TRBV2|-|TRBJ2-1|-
TGTGCCAGCAGCGTCGGCCCTCAAGGCTCCTACAATGAGCAGTTCTTC
CASSVGPQGSYNEQFF
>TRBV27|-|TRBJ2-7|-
TGTGCCAGCAGTTCCACGAGCTCCTACGAGCAGTACTTC
CASSSTSSYEQYF
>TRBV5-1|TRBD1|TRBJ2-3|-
TGCGCCAGCAGCGAGACAGGGGGCCTTAGCACAGATACGCAGTATTTT
CASSETGGLSTDTQYF
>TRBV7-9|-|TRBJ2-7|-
TGTGCCAGCAGCCGCCCGGGACAACTAAGGGCCTACGAGCAGTACTTC
CASSRPGQLRAYEQYF
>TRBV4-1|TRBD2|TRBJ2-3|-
TGCGCCAGCAGCCAAGTCTCTAGCGGGGTCACAGATACGCAGTATTTT
CASSQVSSGVTDTQYF
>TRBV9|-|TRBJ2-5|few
TGTGCCAGCAGCGTAATGGGGGAAGAGACCCAGTACTTC
CASSVMGEETQYF
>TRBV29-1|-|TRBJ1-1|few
TGCAGCGTTGCAAGGAACACTGAAGCTTTCTTT
CSVARNTEAFF
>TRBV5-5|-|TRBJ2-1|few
TGTGCCAGCAGCATGGACCGTGCCTACCAGCAGTTCTTC
CASSMDRAYQQFF
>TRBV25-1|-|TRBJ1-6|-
TGTGCCAGCAGTGAATGGGTCGGGACTGGTAATTCACCCCTCCACTTT
CASSEWVGTGNSPLHF
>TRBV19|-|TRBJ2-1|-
TGTGCCAGTAACGAAAGGGGGAGATTATCCCCGGAGCAGTTCTTC
CASNERGRLSPEQFF
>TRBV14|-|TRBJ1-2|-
TGTGCCAGCAGCTCCCCCGAGGGACCCAGCTTCGTAGGCTACACCTTC
CASSSPEGPSFVGYTF
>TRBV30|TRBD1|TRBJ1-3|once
TGTGCCTGGAGTTTAACCGGGACAGGGGACAACACCATATATTTT
CAWSLTGTGDNTIYF
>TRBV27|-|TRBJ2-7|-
TGTGCCAGCAGTTTTTCGGCGGCGTCCTACGAGCAGTACTTC
CASSFSAASYEQYF
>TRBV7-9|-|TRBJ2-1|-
TGTGCCAGCAGCTCCGAATACAATGAGCAGTTCTTC
CASSSEYNEQFF